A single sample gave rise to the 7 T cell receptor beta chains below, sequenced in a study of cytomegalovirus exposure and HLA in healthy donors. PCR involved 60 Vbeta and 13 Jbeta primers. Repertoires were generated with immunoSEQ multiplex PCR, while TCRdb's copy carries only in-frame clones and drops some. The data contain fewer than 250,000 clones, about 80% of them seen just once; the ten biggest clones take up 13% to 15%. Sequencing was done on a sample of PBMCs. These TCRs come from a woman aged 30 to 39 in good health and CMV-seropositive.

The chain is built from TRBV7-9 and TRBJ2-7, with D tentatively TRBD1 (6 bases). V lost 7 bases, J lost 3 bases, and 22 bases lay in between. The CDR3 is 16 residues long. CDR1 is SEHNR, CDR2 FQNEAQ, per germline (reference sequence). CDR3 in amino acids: CASTRVGAQLGYEQYF. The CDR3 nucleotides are TGTGCCAGCACCCGTGTGGGGGCCCAACTGGGCTACGAGCAGTACTTC.

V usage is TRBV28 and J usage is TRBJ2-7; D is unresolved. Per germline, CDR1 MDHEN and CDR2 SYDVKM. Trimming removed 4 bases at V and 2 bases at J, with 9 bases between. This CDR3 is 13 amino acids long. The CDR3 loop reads CASSSPGAYEQYF. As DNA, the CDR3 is TGTGCCAGCAGTTCACCCGGTGCCTACGAGCAGTACTTC.

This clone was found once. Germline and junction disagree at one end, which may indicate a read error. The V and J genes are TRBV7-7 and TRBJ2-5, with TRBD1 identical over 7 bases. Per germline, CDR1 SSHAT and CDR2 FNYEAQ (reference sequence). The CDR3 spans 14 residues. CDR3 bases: TGTGCTAGCAGCTTAGCCGGCAGGGGGGAGACCCAGTACTTC. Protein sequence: CASSLAGRGETQYF.

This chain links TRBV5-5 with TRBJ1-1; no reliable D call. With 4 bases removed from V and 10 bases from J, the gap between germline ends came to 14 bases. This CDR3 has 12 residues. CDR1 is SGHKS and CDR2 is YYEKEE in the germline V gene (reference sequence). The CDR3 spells CASSVDLRGAFF. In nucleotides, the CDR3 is TGTGCCAGCAGCGTTGACCTTCGAGGAGCTTTCTTT.

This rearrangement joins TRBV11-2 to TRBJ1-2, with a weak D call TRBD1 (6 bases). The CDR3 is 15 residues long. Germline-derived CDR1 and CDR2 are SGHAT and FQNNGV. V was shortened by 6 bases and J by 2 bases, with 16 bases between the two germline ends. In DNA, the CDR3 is TGTGCCAGCAGTTTGGGCGACAGGCCCAACTATGGCTACACCTTC. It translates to CASSLGDRPNYGYTF.

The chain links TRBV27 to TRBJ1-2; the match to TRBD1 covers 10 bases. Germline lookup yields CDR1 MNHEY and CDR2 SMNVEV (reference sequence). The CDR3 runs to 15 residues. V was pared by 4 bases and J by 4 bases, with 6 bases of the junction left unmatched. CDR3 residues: CASSSTGGSIYGYTF. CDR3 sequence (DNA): TGTGCCAGCAGTTCGACAGGGGGCTCTATCTATGGCTACACCTTC.

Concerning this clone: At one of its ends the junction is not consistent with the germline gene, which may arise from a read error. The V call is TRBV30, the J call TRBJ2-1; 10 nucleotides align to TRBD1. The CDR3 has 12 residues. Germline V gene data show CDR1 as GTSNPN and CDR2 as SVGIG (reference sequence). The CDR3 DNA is TGTGCCTGGAGTCCGGACAGGGGGGAAGGGGTCTTC. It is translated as CAWSPDRGEGVF.